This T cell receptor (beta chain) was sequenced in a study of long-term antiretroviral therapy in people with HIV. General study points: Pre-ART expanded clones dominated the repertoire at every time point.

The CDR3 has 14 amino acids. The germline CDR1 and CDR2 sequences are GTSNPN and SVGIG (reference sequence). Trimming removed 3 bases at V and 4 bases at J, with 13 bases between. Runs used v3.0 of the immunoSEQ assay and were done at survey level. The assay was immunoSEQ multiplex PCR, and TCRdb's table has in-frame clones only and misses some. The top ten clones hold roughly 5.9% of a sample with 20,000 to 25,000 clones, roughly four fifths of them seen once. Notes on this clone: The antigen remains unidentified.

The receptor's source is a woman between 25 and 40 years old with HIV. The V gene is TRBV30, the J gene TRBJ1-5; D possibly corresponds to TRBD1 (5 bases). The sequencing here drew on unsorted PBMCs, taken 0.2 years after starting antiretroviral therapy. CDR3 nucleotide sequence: TGTGCCTGGAGCAGGGATGCTCAGAATCAGCCCCAGCATTTT. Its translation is CAWSRDAQNQPQHF. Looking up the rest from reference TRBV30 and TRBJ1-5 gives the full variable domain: SQTIHQWPATLVQPVGSPLSLECTVEGTSNPNLYWYRQAAGRGLQLLFYSVGIGQISSEVPQNLSASRPQDRQFILSSKKLLLSDSGFYLCAWSRDAQNQPQHFGDGTRLSIL.